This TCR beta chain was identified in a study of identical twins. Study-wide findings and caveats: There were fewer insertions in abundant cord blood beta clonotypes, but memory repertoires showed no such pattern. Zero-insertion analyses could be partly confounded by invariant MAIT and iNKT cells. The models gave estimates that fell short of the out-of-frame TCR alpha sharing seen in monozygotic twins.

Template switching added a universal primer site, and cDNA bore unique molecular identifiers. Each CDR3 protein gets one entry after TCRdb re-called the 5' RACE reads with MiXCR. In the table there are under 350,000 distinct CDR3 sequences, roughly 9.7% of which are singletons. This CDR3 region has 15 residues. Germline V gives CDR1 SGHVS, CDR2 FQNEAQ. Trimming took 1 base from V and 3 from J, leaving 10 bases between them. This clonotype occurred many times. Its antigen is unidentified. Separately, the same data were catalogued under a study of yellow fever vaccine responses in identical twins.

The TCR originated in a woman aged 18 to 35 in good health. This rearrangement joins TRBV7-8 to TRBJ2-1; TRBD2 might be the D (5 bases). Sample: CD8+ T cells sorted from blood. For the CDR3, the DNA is TGTGCCAGCAGCTTAGGGGGTCGGGACTACAATGAGCAGTTCTTC. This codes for CASSLGGRDYNEQFF.